Below, 25 T cell receptor beta chains from the same sample are listed, as sequenced in a study of cytomegalovirus exposure and HLA in healthy donors. Using immunoSEQ multiplex PCR, the repertoire was profiled, and TCRdb retains in-frame clones only, with some absent. The data contain 140,000 or so clones, about 91% of them singletons. Sequenced sample: PBMCs. These receptors were taken from a young man in good health and CMV-seropositive.

V is TRBV10-2 and J is TRBJ2-7; 7 bases map to TRBD1. The CDR3 sequence is 13 residues long. CDR1 and CDR2 from the germline V gene are WSHSY and SAAADI. The V gene end was trimmed by 11 bases and the J gene end by 1 base; junction bases not matched to a gene: 8. The CDR3 reads CAGGQDPSYEQYF. The CDR3 DNA reads as TGCGCCGGCGGACAGGACCCATCCTACGAGCAGTACTTC.

The CDR3 nucleotides read TGTGCCAGTAGTAGGCGGGGGGCTCCAACTGAAGCTTTCTTT. Protein product: CASSRRGAPTEAFF. The genes are TRBV19 and TRBJ1-1; D is perhaps TRBD1 (6 bases). CDR1 is LNHDA and CDR2 is SQIVND in the germline V gene (reference sequence). This CDR3 comprises 14 residues. Trimming removed 4 bases from V and 5 bases from J, with 14 bases in between.

The chain recombines TRBV6-5 with TRBJ2-2; tentatively, D is TRBD2 (6 bases). The CDR3 consists of 13 residues. The ends were cut back, 6 bases at V and 6 bases at J, with 11 bases in the middle. From germline, CDR1 is MNHEY and CDR2 SVGAGI. CDR3 nucleotide sequence: TGTGCCAGCAGAACGGGGGATGCCGGGGAGCTGTTTTTT. It translates to CASRTGDAGELFF.

The chain combines TRBV6-5 with TRBJ2-1; 9 bases agree with TRBD1. The CDR3 loop spans 15 amino acids. The J segment lost 0 bases and the V segment lost 5 bases, leaving 2 bases of the junction unmatched. CDR1 is MNHEY, CDR2 SVGAGI, per germline. The chain's CDR3 is CASSTDRGSYNEQFF. In DNA form, the CDR3 reads TGTGCCAGCAGTACGGACAGGGGCTCCTACAATGAGCAGTTCTTC.

The chain combines TRBV6-4 with TRBJ2-1; the match to TRBD2 covers 7 bases. CDR3 length: 14 amino acids. V lost 3 bases to trimming and J lost 8 bases; unmatched junction nucleotides: 7. Germline CDR1 and CDR2: MRHNA and SNTAGT. The CDR3 reads CASSEGSGGYEQFF. As DNA, the CDR3 is TGTGCCAGCAGTGAAGGATCCGGGGGGTATGAGCAGTTCTTC.

The chain is built from TRBV19 and TRBJ2-3; perhaps TRBD2 as D (5 bases). V was cut by 5 bases and J by 2 bases, with 11 bases left in between. The CDR3 is 14 residues long. Per germline, CDR1 LNHDA and CDR2 SQIVND (reference sequence). The CDR3: CASSPGGPTDTQYF. Here the CDR3 DNA reads TGTGCCAGTAGTCCAGGAGGACCCACAGATACGCAGTATTTT.

This CDR3 is CASSIWDSASLGNTIYF. CDR3 bases: TGTGCCAGTAGTATTTGGGACAGCGCCTCTCTAGGAAACACCATATATTTT. This chain uses TRBV19 with TRBJ1-3, with 7 bases that match TRBD1. J gave up 4 bases and V 3 bases, and 12 bases lay outside the gene matches. CDR1 and CDR2 (germline): LNHDA, SQIVND (reference sequence). The CDR3 totals 17 residues. Drawing the rest from reference TRBV19 and TRBJ1-3, the complete variable domain is DGGITQSPKYLFRKEGQNVTLSCEQNLNHDAMYWYRQDPGQGLRLIYYSQIVNDFQKGDIAEGYSVSREKKESFPLTVTSAQKNPTAFYLCASSIWDSASLGNTIYFGEGSWLTVV.

About this clone: Sequence at one end of the junction differs from germline and may be a read error. Additional DNA sequences in this sample encode the identical CDR3. This rearrangement joins TRBV27 to TRBJ2-7, with TRBD1 matching 7 bases. The CDR3 runs to 13 residues. Germline-derived CDR1 and CDR2 are MNHEY and SMNVEV (reference sequence). CDR3 DNA: TGTGCCAGCTGGGGACAGATGGGGTCACGGCAGTACTTT. It encodes CASWGQMGSRQYF.

The chain combines TRBV15 with TRBJ1-1, with a weak D call TRBD1 (6 bases). The germline V and J ends were trimmed by 1 base and 0 bases, with 6 bases remaining between them. This CDR3 is built from 14 residues. Germline V gene lookup returns CDR1 LNHNV and CDR2 YYDKDF (reference sequence). CDR3 amino acids: CATSRGTVNTEAFF. The DNA for the CDR3 is TGTGCCACCAGCAGAGGGACAGTGAACACTGAAGCTTTCTTT.

The chain links TRBV11-2 to TRBJ1-6; the D gene is possibly TRBD1 (6 bases). CDR1 and CDR2 from the germline V gene are SGHAT and FQNNGV. Trimming removed 5 bases from V and 5 bases from J, with 10 bases in between. The CDR3 totals 14 residues. The CDR3: CASSTRTDNSPLHF. The CDR3 nucleotides are TGTGCCAGCAGCACCCGGACAGATAATTCACCCCTCCACTTT. Combining the CDR3 with reference TRBV11-2 and TRBJ1-6 gives the whole variable domain EAGVAQSPRYKIIEKRQSVAFWCNPISGHATLYWYQQILGQGPKLLIQFQNNGVVDDSQLPKDRFSAERLKGVDSTLKIQPAKLEDSAVYLCASSTRTDNSPLHFGNGTRLTVT.

The chain uses TRBV2 and TRBJ1-4; no clear D gene. The CDR3 extends over 15 amino acids. Trimming removed 5 bases at V and 8 bases at J, with 18 bases between. Germline V gives CDR1 SNHLY, CDR2 FYNNEI. As DNA, the CDR3 is TGTGCCAGCAGTTATACCCCCGAGGGAGGAGAAAAACTGTTTTTT. This encodes CASSYTPEGGEKLFF.

This chain links TRBV7-9 with TRBJ2-3, with a possible D match to TRBD1 (5 bases). Germline CDR1 reads SEHNR; CDR2 reads FQNEAQ (reference sequence). V was pared by 2 bases and J by 1 base, with 22 bases between. CDR3 length equals 19 residues. The CDR3 spells CASSLNKRTSPGGTDTQYF. In DNA, the CDR3 is TGTGCCAGCAGCTTAAATAAAAGGACATCCCCTGGGGGCACAGATACGCAGTATTTT.

This clone was picked up one time. The rearrangement joins TRBV2 to TRBJ2-1, with D possibly matching TRBD2 (6 bases). Germline loops: CDR1 SNHLY, CDR2 FYNNEI. V was clipped by 0 bases and J by 2 bases, with 11 bases between them. The CDR3 covers 16 residues. The CDR3 loop reads CASSEATRLAYNEQFF. The CDR3 DNA is TGTGCCAGCAGTGAAGCCACGAGACTAGCCTACAATGAGCAGTTCTTC. Full variable domain (missing parts from reference TRBV2 and TRBJ2-1): EPEVTQTPSHQVTQMGQEVILRCVPISNHLYFYWYRQILGQKVEFLVSFYNNEISEKSEIFDDQFSVERPDGSNFTLKIRSTKLEDSAMYFCASSEATRLAYNEQFFGPGTRLTVL.

The rearrangement joins TRBV5-4 to TRBJ1-1, with TRBD1 matching 7 bases. Trimming took 0 bases from V and 0 from J; bases not matched to a gene: 2. The CDR3 is made up of 15 amino acids. Per germline, CDR1 SGHNT and CDR2 YYREEE (reference sequence). The CDR3 loop reads CASSLAGTVNTEAFF. CDR3 coding DNA: TGTGCCAGCAGCTTGGCCGGGACAGTGAACACTGAAGCTTTCTTT.

Only one count was recorded for this clone. The same CDR3 also results from other DNA sequences found in this sample. The V call is TRBV19, the J call TRBJ1-1; a weak D match, TRBD1 (5 bases). This CDR3 spans 13 amino acids. V lost 1 base and J 4 bases, leaving 7 bases between the germline ends. CDR1 LNHDA and CDR2 SQIVND come from the germline V gene (reference sequence). CDR3 sequence reads: CASSIAGGTEAFF. CDR3 DNA: TGTGCCAGTAGTATAGCCGGGGGCACTGAAGCTTTCTTT.

This chain links TRBV28 with TRBJ2-2; the match to TRBD1 covers 9 bases. This CDR3 is built from 16 residues. Germline CDR1 and CDR2: MDHEN and SYDVKM. V lost 3 bases and J lost 4; bases outside the gene matches: 6. The CDR3 is CASSFDGTGTTGELFF. The CDR3 DNA sequence: TGTGCCAGCAGTTTCGACGGGACAGGGACCACCGGGGAGCTGTTTTTT.

There are a few counts of this clone. The chain links TRBV6-5 to TRBJ2-7, with 7 bases identical to TRBD1. The trim removed 5 bases at V and 2 bases at J, leaving 9 bases unmatched. The germline gives CDR1 MNHEY, CDR2 SVGAGI. The CDR3 length is 15 residues. Here the CDR3 DNA reads TGTGCCAGCAGTCTCGAGACAGGGTCTACCTACGAGCAGTACTTC. It yields the protein CASSLETGSTYEQYF.

The V gene is TRBV7-9, the J gene TRBJ1-4, with 8 bases matching TRBD1. Germline values: CDR1 SEHNR, CDR2 FQNEAQ (reference sequence). Trimming removed 5 bases from V and 8 bases from J; junction bases left unmatched: 10. CDR3 length: 15 amino acids. The CDR3 loop is CASSKPGQVSEKLFF. The CDR3 DNA reads as TGTGCCAGCAGCAAACCGGGACAGGTATCAGAAAAACTGTTTTTT.

J is TRBJ2-3 and V is TRBV7-9; 7 positions agree with TRBD2. Germline loops: CDR1 SEHNR, CDR2 FQNEAQ (reference sequence). The ends lost 5 bases at V and 4 bases at J; junction bases unmatched: 12. The CDR3 runs 16 residues. The CDR3 DNA reads as TGTGCCAGCAGCCCCCTGAGCGGGACTCGGGCAGATACGCAGTATTTT. Amino acid sequence: CASSPLSGTRADTQYF.

This chain links TRBV10-3 with TRBJ1-1; D not certain. The CDR3 is made up of 14 amino acids. V shed 3 bases and J shed 3 bases, with 11 bases lying between them. The germline gives CDR1 ENHRY, CDR2 SYGVKD. For the CDR3, the DNA is TGTGCCATCAGTGATGAGGGTCGGGACACTGAAGCTTTCTTT. This gives the protein CAISDEGRDTEAFF.

This chain joins TRBV9 and TRBJ1-1; no firm D call. The CDR3 totals 14 residues. Germline values: CDR1 SGDLS, CDR2 YYNGEE. V gave up 0 bases and J gave up 6 bases, with 12 bases separating them. The CDR3 nucleotides are TGTGCCAGCAGCGTAGGTGGTTCGGAGGCTGAAGCTTTCTTT. Protein product: CASSVGGSEAEAFF.

This clone was counted a few times. The V gene is TRBV7-6, the J gene TRBJ1-5; D possibly corresponds to TRBD1 (5 bases). Deletions cut 4 bases from V and 4 bases from J, with 8 bases between. There are 13 residues in the CDR3. Per germline, CDR1 SGHVS and CDR2 FNYEAQ. CDR3 coding DNA: TGTGCCAGCAGCTGGCGGACAAATCAGCCCCAGCATTTT. This gives the protein CASSWRTNQPQHF. The full variable domain, rest sourced from reference TRBV7-6 and TRBJ1-5, is GAGVSQSPRYKVTKRGQDVALRCDPISGHVSLYWYRQALGQGPEFLTYFNYEAQQDKSGLPNDRFSAERPEGSISTLTIQRTEQRDSAMYRCASSWRTNQPQHFGDGTRLSIL.

This chain connects TRBV6-5 to TRBJ1-1; 7 bases align to TRBD1. With V trimmed by 4 bases and J by 6 bases, 14 bases remained unmatched. CDR1 and CDR2 (germline): MNHEY, SVGAGI. The CDR3 sequence is 16 residues long. The chain's CDR3 is CASSSGGTLLKAEAFF. CDR3 DNA sequence: TGTGCCAGCAGTTCAGGGGGGACCCTTTTGAAGGCTGAAGCTTTCTTT.

This clone appeared once. The genes are TRBV19 and TRBJ2-3; 8 bases are shared with TRBD2. Trimming took 2 bases from V and 0 from J; bases not matched to a gene: 4. CDR1 is LNHDA and CDR2 is SQIVND in the germline V gene (reference sequence). CDR3 size: 16 residues. The CDR3 region is CASSISSGSSTDTQYF. The CDR3 nucleotides read TGTGCCAGTAGTATATCTAGCGGGTCTAGCACAGATACGCAGTATTTT.

This CDR3 is CASSEFSGQGANQPQHF. The CDR3 coding sequence is TGTGCCAGCTCAGAATTCTCCGGACAGGGGGCGAATCAGCCCCAGCATTTT. This rearrangement joins TRBV18 to TRBJ1-5; 11 bases are shared with TRBD1. Germline trimming cut 5 bases from V and 4 bases from J; bases unmatched to any gene: 10. Germline values: CDR1 KGHSH, CDR2 LQKENI. The CDR3 length is 17 residues.